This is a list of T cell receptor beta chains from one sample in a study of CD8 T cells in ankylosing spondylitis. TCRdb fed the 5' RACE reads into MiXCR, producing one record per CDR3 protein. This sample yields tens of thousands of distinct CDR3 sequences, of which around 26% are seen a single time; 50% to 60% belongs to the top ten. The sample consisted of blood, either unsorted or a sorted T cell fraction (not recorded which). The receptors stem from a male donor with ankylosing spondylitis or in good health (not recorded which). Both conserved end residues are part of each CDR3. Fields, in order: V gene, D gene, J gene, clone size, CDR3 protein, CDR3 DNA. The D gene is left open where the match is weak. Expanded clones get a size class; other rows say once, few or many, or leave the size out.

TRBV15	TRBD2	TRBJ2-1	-	CATSRDRGSGGEGEQFF	TGTGCCACCAGCAGAGATAGGGGGAGCGGGGGGGAAGGTGAGCAGTTCTTC
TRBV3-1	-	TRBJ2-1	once	CASSQVPSGEQFF	TGTGCCAGCAGCCAAGTCCCCAGTGGAGAGCAGTTCTTC
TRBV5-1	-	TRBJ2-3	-	CASSFTQGLTDTQYF	TGCGCCAGCAGCTTTACCCAGGGCCTCACAGATACGCAGTATTTT
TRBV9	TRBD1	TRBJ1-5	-	CASSDTGVGQPQHF	TGTGCCAGCAGCGACACAGGGGTCGGACAGCCCCAGCATTTT
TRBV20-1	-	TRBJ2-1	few	CSASPAQRPVVYNEQFF	TGCAGTGCTAGTCCCGCCCAGCGGCCCGTAGTCTACAATGAGCAGTTCTTC
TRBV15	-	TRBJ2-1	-	CATSRDFSVGYTREQFF	TGTGCCACCAGCAGAGATTTTTCGGTGGGATACACCAGGGAGCAGTTCTTC
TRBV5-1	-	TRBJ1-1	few	CASKLPTNTEAFF	TGCGCCAGCAAGCTTCCCACGAACACTGAAGCTTTCTTT
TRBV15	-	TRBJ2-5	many	CATSRDRQGGTQYF	TGTGCCACCAGCAGAGATCGACAGGGAGGGACCCAGTACTTC
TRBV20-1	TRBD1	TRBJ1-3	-	CSATTGAGGNTIYF	TGCAGTGCTACGACAGGGGCGGGGGGAAACACCATATATTTT
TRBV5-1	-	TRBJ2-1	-	CASESGASYNEQFF	TGCGCCAGCGAAAGCGGAGCCTCCTACAATGAGCAGTTCTTC
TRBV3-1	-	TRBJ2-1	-	CASSQIQGREQFF	TGTGCCAGCAGCCAAATACAGGGACGAGAGCAGTTCTTC
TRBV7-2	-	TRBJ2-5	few	CASSFLIQETQYF	TGTGCCAGCAGCTTTCTGATCCAAGAGACCCAGTACTTC
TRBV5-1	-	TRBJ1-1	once	CASSTHTGLMNTEAFF	TGCGCCAGCAGCACACATACAGGGCTGATGAACACTGAAGCTTTCTTT
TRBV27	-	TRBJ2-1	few	CASSWSSASSYNEQFF	TGTGCCAGCAGTTGGTCCAGCGCTTCTTCCTACAATGAGCAGTTCTTC
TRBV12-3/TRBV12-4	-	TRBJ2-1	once	CASSTGTRGEQFF	TGTGCCAGCAGTACTGGGACAAGAGGTGAGCAGTTCTTC
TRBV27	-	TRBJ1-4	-	CASSPFWGTNEKLFF	TGTGCCAGCAGTCCGTTCTGGGGGACTAATGAAAAACTGTTTTTT
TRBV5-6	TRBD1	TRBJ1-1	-	CASSSDDREGTEAFF	TGTGCCAGCAGCTCCGACGACAGGGAGGGGACTGAAGCTTTCTTT
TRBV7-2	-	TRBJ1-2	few	CASYGGGGYTF	TGTGCCAGCTACGGGGGTGGAGGCTACACCTTC
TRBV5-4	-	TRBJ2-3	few	CASSNGDLPGTDTQYF	TGTGCCAGCAGCAACGGAGACCTTCCGGGCACAGATACGCAGTATTTT
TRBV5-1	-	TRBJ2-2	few	CASSFTRDTGELFF	TGCGCCAGCAGCTTCACCAGGGACACCGGGGAGCTGTTTTTT
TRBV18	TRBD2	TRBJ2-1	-	CASSLWSSGTGGEQFF	TGTGCCAGCTCACTTTGGTCTAGCGGGACGGGCGGTGAGCAGTTCTTC
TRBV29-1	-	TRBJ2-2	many	CSVTPDRNTGELFF	TGCAGCGTTACGCCGGACAGGAACACCGGGGAGCTGTTTTTT
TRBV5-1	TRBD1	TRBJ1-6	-	CASSLGQGLRNSPLHF	TGCGCCAGCAGCCTTGGACAGGGCCTTCGGAATTCACCCCTCCACTTT
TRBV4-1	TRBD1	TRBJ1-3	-	CASSQGRQGARGNTIYF	TGCGCCAGCAGCCAAGGGCGGCAGGGGGCACGTGGAAACACCATATATTTT
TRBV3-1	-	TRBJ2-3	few	CASSQLTGASDTQYF	TGTGCCAGCAGCCAACTTACGGGGGCCTCAGATACGCAGTATTTT
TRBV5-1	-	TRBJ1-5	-	CASRAGGNQPQHF	TGCGCCAGCCGAGCCGGGGGCAATCAGCCCCAGCATTTT
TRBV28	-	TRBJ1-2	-	CASRESRSFGGYTF	TGTGCCAGCAGGGAAAGTCGGTCCTTTGGGGGCTACACCTTC
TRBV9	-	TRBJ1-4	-	CASSVGGSTFGEKLFF	TGTGCCAGCAGCGTAGGGGGGTCTACTTTCGGAGAAAAACTGTTTTTT
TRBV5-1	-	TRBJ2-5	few	CASSSKTYKETQYF	TGCGCCAGCAGCTCAAAGACGTACAAAGAGACCCAGTACTTC
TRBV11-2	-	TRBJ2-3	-	CASSFTGRRFDRTDTQYF	TGTGCCAGCAGCTTCACAGGTCGTAGGTTCGACCGCACAGATACGCAGTATTTT
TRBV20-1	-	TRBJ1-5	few	CSASWWGSNQPQHF	TGCAGTGCTTCATGGTGGGGTAGCAATCAGCCCCAGCATTTT
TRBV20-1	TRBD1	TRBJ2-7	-	CSAAGQGFYEQYF	TGCAGTGCTGCGGGACAGGGGTTCTACGAGCAGTACTTC
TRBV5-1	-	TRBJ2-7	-	CASSREGGRDREQYF	TGCGCCAGCAGCCGTGAGGGGGGGCGGGATCGCGAGCAGTACTTC
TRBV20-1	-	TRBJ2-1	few	CSARSLGGSYNEQFF	TGCAGTGCTAGATCACTGGGGGGCTCCTACAATGAGCAGTTCTTC
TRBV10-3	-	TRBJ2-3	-	CAISESSRGADTQYF	TGTGCCATCAGTGAGTCGAGCCGCGGGGCAGATACGCAGTATTTT
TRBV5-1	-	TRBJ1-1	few	CASSTGTANTEAFF	TGCGCCAGCAGCACCGGGACGGCGAACACTGAAGCTTTCTTT
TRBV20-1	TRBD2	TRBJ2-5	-	CSAIPHSSGGALRDEKTQYF	TGCAGTGCTATCCCCCATTCTAGCGGGGGGGCCCTGAGGGATGAGAAGACCCAGTACTTC
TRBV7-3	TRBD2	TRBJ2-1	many	CASSPGLAGESEQFF	TGTGCCAGCAGCCCGGGACTAGCGGGAGAGAGTGAGCAGTTCTTC
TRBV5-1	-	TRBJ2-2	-	CASSLVDPPTGELFF	TGCGCCAGCAGCTTGGTGGACCCTCCCACCGGGGAGCTGTTTTTT
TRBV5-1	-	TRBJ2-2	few	CASSPGTVNTGELFF	TGCGCCAGCAGCCCAGGAACAGTTAACACCGGGGAGCTGTTTTTT
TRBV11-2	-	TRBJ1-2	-	CASSPSRLNYGYTF	TGTGCCAGCAGCCCTAGTAGGCTCAACTATGGCTACACCTTC
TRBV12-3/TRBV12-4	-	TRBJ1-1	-	CASSLYGRTTEAFF	TGTGCCAGCAGTTTATACGGCCGGACTACTGAAGCTTTCTTT
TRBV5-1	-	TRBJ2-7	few	CASTIGGREILREQYF	TGCGCCAGCACTATTGGGGGGAGAGAAATCTTGCGCGAGCAGTACTTC
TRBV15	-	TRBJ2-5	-	CATSRDFMDF	TGTGCCACCAGCAGAGATTTCATGGACTTC
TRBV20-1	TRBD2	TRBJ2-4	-	CSARYMETSGVLAKNIQYF	TGCAGTGCTAGATATATGGAGACTAGCGGTGTACTAGCCAAAAACATTCAGTACTTC
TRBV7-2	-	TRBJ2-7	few	CASSLQPNSYEQYF	TGTGCCAGCAGCTTACAGCCAAACTCCTACGAGCAGTACTTC
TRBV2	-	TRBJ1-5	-	CASTRRGIQPQHF	TGTGCCAGCACTAGGCGGGGTATTCAGCCCCAGCATTTT
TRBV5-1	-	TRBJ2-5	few	CASSLGQTTGETQYF	TGCGCCAGCAGCTTGGGACAGACCACGGGGGAGACCCAGTACTTC
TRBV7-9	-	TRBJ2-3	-	CASSLQGGRSTDTQYF	TGTGCCAGCAGCTTACAGGGCGGGCGGAGCACAGATACGCAGTATTTT
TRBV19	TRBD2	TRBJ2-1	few	CASSMASGGEQFF	TGTGCCAGTAGTATGGCTAGCGGAGGTGAGCAGTTCTTC
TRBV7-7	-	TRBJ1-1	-	CASSLTGTSEAFF	TGTGCCAGCAGCTTAACGGGTACCAGTGAAGCTTTCTTT
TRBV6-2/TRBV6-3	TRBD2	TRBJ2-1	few	CASTEREGYNEQFF	TGTGCCAGCACCGAGCGGGAGGGGTACAATGAGCAGTTCTTC
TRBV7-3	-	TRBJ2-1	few	CASSDTGMGEQFF	TGTGCCAGCAGCGACACAGGGATGGGGGAGCAGTTCTTC
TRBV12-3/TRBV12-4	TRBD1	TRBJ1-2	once	CASSLAGTEVGYTF	TGTGCCAGCAGTTTAGCGGGGACAGAAGTGGGCTACACCTTC
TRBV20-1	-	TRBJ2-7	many	CSARGDLGSKDSYEQYF	TGCAGTGCTAGAGGTGATCTAGGGTCAAAGGACTCCTACGAGCAGTACTTC
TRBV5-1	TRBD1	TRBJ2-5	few	CASSLPRQGRQETQYF	TGCGCCAGCAGCTTGCCTCGACAGGGGAGGCAAGAGACCCAGTACTTC
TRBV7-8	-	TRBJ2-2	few	CASSSQWGPGELFF	TGTGCCAGCAGCTCCCAGTGGGGTCCCGGGGAGCTGTTTTTT
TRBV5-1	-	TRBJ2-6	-	CASREASSGANVLTF	TGCGCCAGCAGGGAAGCTAGCTCTGGGGCCAACGTCCTGACTTTC
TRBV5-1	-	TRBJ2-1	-	CASHTRLRGSYNEQFF	TGCGCCAGCCATACACGGCTCCGGGGCTCCTACAATGAGCAGTTCTTC
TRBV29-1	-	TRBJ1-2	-	CSVGVTGKGNYGYTF	TGCAGCGTTGGGGTAACAGGGAAAGGCAACTATGGCTACACCTTC